This TCR beta chain was identified in a study of T cell changes during pregnancy in multiple sclerosis (dated by TCRdb to between 2018 and 2020). Looking at the study overall: The study examined how the T cell repertoire changed over the course of pregnancy in women with multiple sclerosis.

The library was produced with the immunoSEQ multiplex PCR assay. The immuneACCESS repertoire file appears here via TCRdb, limited to in-frame rearrangements. These files lack a portion of the clones; in checked studies, under half of the deficit traces to unresolved V genes, and the cause of the others is not known. In all, the sample holds 70,000 to 75,000 clones, and just under 95% of those were seen once. The ten biggest clones cover less than 2% of the sample. From the cysteine through the phenylalanine, the CDR3 covers 17 amino acids. The sequence is cut down to CDR3 DNA, 51 bases in frame from base 1. V is pruned by 2 bases and J by 0 bases, leaving 4 bases of the junction without a gene match. Sequences WSHSY (CDR1) and SAAADI (CDR2) are obtained from the germline V gene. Concerning this clone: Its antigen remains unidentified. The record has no base qualities; no much larger clone is one base away.

The source is a female donor with multiple sclerosis, enrolled in a pregnancy study. The V gene is TRBV10-2 and the J gene is TRBJ2-2, and 9 junction bases match TRBD1. Specimen: peripheral blood, collected in the second trimester of pregnancy. The CDR3 loop reads CASSEPYRGPNTGELFF. The bases read TGCGCCAGCAGTGAGCCTTACAGGGGGCCGAACACCGGGGAGCTGTTTTTT.